These 20 T cell receptor beta chains came from one sample sequenced in a study of blood T cells in healthy people across ages (dated by TCRdb to 2015 to 2017). Libraries were built with 5' RACE. Instrument on record: Illumina HiSeq 2500. A second PCR of about 6 to 11 cycles was performed with a sample-barcoded 5' primer and a J-beta primer mix. The raw public data were reprocessed by TCRdb itself: fastp quality trimming at Q25, MiXCR clonotype calling, in-frame beta chains only. Identical CDR3 proteins give one entry, which carries the most common genes and DNA. The sample contains 1 million or so distinct CDR3 sequences, under 55% of them found a single time. The ten biggest clones cover 15% to 20% of the sample. The sequenced sample was blood. The source is an older woman in good health.

This sequence joins TRBV30 and TRBJ1-2; a weak D match, TRBD1 (5 bases). Trimming removed 4 bases from V and 4 bases from J, with 10 bases in between. The CDR3 loop spans 12 amino acids. Germline V lookup: CDR1 GTSNPN, CDR2 SVGIG (reference sequence). CDR3 DNA: TGTGCCTGGAATGCGGGGCCCTATGGCTACACCTTC. Protein: CAWNAGPYGYTF.

The J gene is TRBJ2-7, the V gene TRBV7-2, with TRBD2 matching over 8 bases. This CDR3 is built from 15 residues. Trimming at V came to 5 bases and at J to 1 base, leaving 7 bases not matched to a gene. The germline V gene encodes CDR1 SGHTA and CDR2 FQGNSA. The CDR3 loop reads CASSPWAGGSYEQYF. The DNA of the CDR3 is TGTGCCAGCAGCCCCTGGGCGGGAGGTTCCTACGAGCAGTACTTC. Full variable domain (outside the CDR3, taken from reference TRBV7-2 and TRBJ2-7): GAGVSQSPSNKVTEKGKDVELRCDPISGHTALYWYRQSLGQGLEFLIYFQGNSAPDKSGLPSDRFSAERTGGSVSTLTIQRTQQEDSAVYLCASSPWAGGSYEQYFGPGTRLTVT.

The chain uses TRBV3-1 and TRBJ2-3, with 11 bases lining up with TRBD2. CDR1 and CDR2 (germline): LGHDT, YNNKEL (reference sequence). V trimming: 0 bases; J trimming: 1 base; junction bases outside the gene matches: 9. The CDR3 sequence is 19 residues long. CDR3 in amino acids: CASSQDPSGLAEGTDTQYF. In DNA, the CDR3 is TGTGCCAGCAGCCAAGATCCCTCGGGACTAGCGGAGGGCACAGATACGCAGTATTTT.

The chain joins TRBV2 to TRBJ1-2; 7 bases line up with TRBD1. V lost 8 bases, J lost 2 bases, and 17 bases stayed unmatched. This CDR3 spans 17 amino acids. Germline CDR1 reads SNHLY; CDR2 reads FYNNEI. CDR3 sequence reads: CASAQLYPTGQNYGYTF. In DNA form, the CDR3 reads TGTGCCAGCGCGCAACTCTACCCTACGGGACAGAACTATGGCTACACCTTC.

The V call is TRBV7-9, the J call TRBJ2-3, with a weak D call TRBD2 (5 bases). Germline V gene sequence: CDR1 SEHNR, CDR2 FQNEAQ (reference sequence). V was shortened by 7 bases and J by 5 bases, with 19 bases between the two germline ends. The CDR3 runs 15 residues. In DNA, the CDR3 is TGTGCCAGCACCGACGGAGCGAGGGCTTTAGATACGCAGTATTTT. It codes for CASTDGARALDTQYF. The full variable domain, in which reference TRBV7-9 and TRBJ2-3 provide the parts outside the CDR3, is DTGVSQNPRHKITKRGQNVTFRCDPISEHNRLYWYRQTLGQGPEFLTYFQNEAQLEKSRLLSDRFSAERPKGSFSTLEIQRTEQGDSAMYLCASTDGARALDTQYFGPGTRLTVL.

Only one count was recorded for this clonotype. This sequence joins TRBV6-1 and TRBJ2-7; 7 nucleotides line up with TRBD2. The germline CDR1 and CDR2 sequences are MNHNS and SASEGT. V was pared by 0 bases and J by 7 bases, with 24 bases of the junction left unmatched. CDR3 length equals 20 residues. The CDR3 nucleotides are TGTGCCAGCAGTGAAGCAGGACCTATGAGTGGCGGGAGTTGGGGAAATGAGCAGTACTTC. Translated: CASSEAGPMSGGSWGNEQYF.

The rearrangement uses TRBV5-1 and TRBJ2-1; D perhaps matches TRBD1 (5 bases). CDR1 and CDR2 (germline): SGHRS, YFSETQ. The CDR3 is 13 residues long. V lost 4 bases, J lost 4 bases, and 9 bases lay in between. CDR3 nucleotides: TGCGCCAGCAGCCAAACAGGTTACAATGAGCAGTTCTTC. This sequence encodes CASSQTGYNEQFF.

This clonotype was seen only a few times. The chain joins TRBV27 to TRBJ2-7; either TRBD1 or TRBD2 may fit D (5 bases each). From germline, CDR1 is MNHEY and CDR2 SMNVEV (reference sequence). The V gene lost 3 bases and the J gene lost 2 bases, with 8 bases spanning the gap. The CDR3 covers 13 residues. CDR3 nucleotide sequence: TGTGCCAGCAGTTTGCAGGGACCCTACGAGCAGTACTTC. Protein: CASSLQGPYEQYF.

The chain is built from TRBV9 and TRBJ2-2; 12 bases line up with TRBD2. This CDR3 spans 15 amino acids. The ends lost 4 bases at V and 6 bases at J; junction bases unmatched: 4. Germline loops: CDR1 SGDLS, CDR2 YYNGEE. This chain's CDR3 is CASSYRLAGAGELFF. CDR3 in DNA: TGTGCCAGCAGCTACCGACTAGCGGGAGCCGGGGAGCTGTTTTTT.

The rearrangement joins TRBV4-1 to TRBJ2-1, with TRBD2 as a possible D gene (6 bases). The DNA end lines up better with TRBJ2-7; the J call may be wrong. The germline gives CDR1 MGHRA, CDR2 YSYEKL. The CDR3 totals 15 residues. The CDR3 region has the DNA TGCGCCAGCAGCGGTAGCGGATACTCCTACAATGAGCAGTACTTC. Protein sequence: CASSGSGYSYNEQYF.

V gene TRBV12-3 or TRBV12-4 combines with J gene TRBJ2-1; D remains unclear. The CDR3 is 13 amino acids. Between the trimmed V and J ends, which lost 3 bases and 8 bases, there was a span of 11 bases. CDR3 loop: CASSFHSRDEQFF. DNA of the CDR3: TGTGCCAGCAGTTTTCACAGCCGGGATGAGCAGTTCTTC.

This rearrangement joins TRBV14 to TRBJ1-4; D gene unclear. Germline CDR1 is SGHDN and CDR2 is FVKESK. The CDR3 covers 13 residues. V lost 6 bases and J lost 13, with 18 bases in between. Here the CDR3 DNA reads TGTGCCAGCAGTCTTCGGCTAGGCCGAGGACTGTTTTTT. This codes for CASSLRLGRGLFF.

The J gene is TRBJ2-3, the V gene TRBV20-1; D tentatively fits TRBD1 or TRBD2 (5 bases each). This CDR3 comprises 11 residues. Per germline, CDR1 DFQATT and CDR2 SNEGSKA (reference sequence). V gave up 8 bases and J gave up 11 bases, with 17 bases separating them. Here the CDR3 reads CSLMGEDMQYF. Written as DNA, the CDR3 is TGCAGTCTAATGGGAGAGGACATGCAGTATTTT.

The sample holds one count of this clonotype. The chain joins TRBV20-1 to TRBJ2-7, with 10 positions matching TRBD1. Germline V CDR1 and CDR2: DFQATT, SNEGSKA (reference sequence). V was clipped by 1 base and J by 3 bases; unmatched bases: 6. This CDR3 is 15 amino acids long. The CDR3 DNA follows: TGCAGTGCTAGAGCCTCGGGACAGGGGATCTACGAGCAGTACTTC. Translation: CSARASGQGIYEQYF.

The genes are TRBV20-1 and TRBJ2-4; 13 bases match TRBD2. CDR3 length: 14 residues. With 5 bases clipped from V and 13 bases from J, the junction kept 11 bases outside the gene matches. Per germline, CDR1 DFQATT and CDR2 SNEGSKA (reference sequence). CDR3 sequence reads: CSAPLTSGGFEQYF. In nucleotides, the CDR3 is TGCAGTGCTCCCTTGACTAGCGGGGGGTTTGAGCAGTACTTC.

The rearrangement links TRBV18 to TRBJ2-7; TRBD1 or TRBD2 may be the D gene (5 bases each). The J call may be wrong; the DNA end is better matched by TRBJ2-5. This CDR3 comprises 16 residues. Germline CDR1 is KGHSH and CDR2 is LQKENI. For the CDR3, the DNA is TGTGCCAGCTCACCGGGTAGGGACGGCCGTTTGACGACCCAGTACTTC. This translates into CASSPGRDGRLTTQYF.

The rearrangement joins TRBV6-2 or TRBV6-3 to TRBJ2-3; 9 bases agree with TRBD1. Germline trimming cut 7 bases from V and 0 bases from J; bases unmatched to any gene: 5. Germline values: CDR1 MNHEY, CDR2 SVGEGT. The CDR3 contains 15 residues. The CDR3 DNA is TGTGCCAGCACCTCCGGGACAGGGAGCACAGATACGCAGTATTTT. Amino acid sequence: CASTSGTGSTDTQYF.

The J gene is TRBJ2-1, the V gene TRBV30; D remains ambiguous. The CDR3 is 13 residues long. Germline CDR1 is GTSNPN and CDR2 is SVGIG (reference sequence). With 3 bases removed from V and 3 bases from J, the gap between germline ends came to 9 bases. The CDR3 region has the DNA TGTGCCTGGAGCCCTGGCCACTACAATGAGCAGTTCTTC. It encodes CAWSPGHYNEQFF. The whole variable domain, remainder taken from reference TRBV30 and TRBJ2-1, is SQTIHQWPATLVQPVGSPLSLECTVEGTSNPNLYWYRQAAGRGLQLLFYSVGIGQISSEVPQNLSASRPQDRQFILSSKKLLLSDSGFYLCAWSPGHYNEQFFGPGTRLTVL.

The CDR3 DNA sequence: TGTGCCAGCAGCCCCCGACAGGGGGTCAACGAGCAGTACTTC. This translates into CASSPRQGVNEQYF. The J gene is TRBJ2-5, the V gene TRBV11-2, with 9 positions matching TRBD1. The DNA end favors TRBJ2-7, so the J call may be wrong. CDR1 SGHAT and CDR2 FQNNGV come from the germline V gene. The CDR3 spans 14 residues.

This clonotype turned up a few times. The V call is TRBV20-1, the J call TRBJ1-1; possible D gene TRBD1, 6 bases. Germline V gene lookup returns CDR1 DFQATT and CDR2 SNEGSKA (reference sequence). The CDR3 totals 15 residues. The ends were cut back, 5 bases at V and 11 bases at J, with 27 bases in the middle. Written as DNA, the CDR3 is TGCAGTGCTCCCAAAGGGGGGAGGGGCAGGGATGGGGCTTTCTTT. Translated, it gives CSAPKGGRGRDGAFF.